Presented here are 24 T cell receptor beta chains from one specimen sequenced in a study of CD8 T cells in ankylosing spondylitis. Study-level points and caveats: It appeared that ankylosing spondylitis blood was characterized by a TCR beta motif of fewer than 10 highly homologous variants.

In TCRdb, the 5' RACE reads were re-called with MiXCR into one record per CDR3 protein. The table shows approximately 440,000 distinct CDR3 sequences, with roughly a sixth occurring only once. No antigen is known for these receptors. What was sequenced was blood, either unsorted or a sorted T cell fraction (not recorded which). These receptors were collected from a male donor with ankylosing spondylitis.

The genes are TRBV2 and TRBJ2-4, with a possible D match to TRBD2 (6 bases). Trimming pared 7 bases from V and 0 bases from J, leaving 19 bases between. The CDR3 length is 17 residues. Germline V gives CDR1 SNHLY, CDR2 FYNNEI. CDR3 coding DNA: TGTGCCAGCACCGGATCGGGACTCACCTTAGCCAAAAACATTCAGTACTTC. It yields the protein CASTGSGLTLAKNIQYF.

This clonotype was seen a handful of times. V usage is TRBV29-1 and J usage is TRBJ1-1; D uncertain. The CDR3 contains 13 residues. Trimming left V 4 bases short and J 0 bases short, with 9 bases between. CDR1 is SQVTM, CDR2 ANQGSEA, per germline. CDR3 nucleotides: TGCAGCGTTGCCCCTCAGTTGAACACTGAAGCTTTCTTT. This gives the protein CSVAPQLNTEAFF.

This clonotype was seen a few times. This rearrangement joins TRBV5-1 to TRBJ1-2, with 7 bases lining up with TRBD1. Germline V lookup: CDR1 SGHRS, CDR2 YFSETQ. The CDR3 runs 14 residues. J gave up 8 bases and V 0 bases, and 7 bases lay outside the gene matches. CDR3 DNA: TGCGCCAGCAGCTTGGGCCGACAGGGCGGGGGCTACACCTTC. Translating it yields CASSLGRQGGGYTF.

This clonotype showed up just a few times. The CDR3 reads CASSEVLAGVYTQYF. CDR3 DNA sequence: TGCGCCAGCAGCGAAGTACTAGCGGGAGTATATACGCAGTATTTT. The V gene is TRBV5-1, the J gene TRBJ2-3, with 11 nucleotides matching TRBD2. The CDR3 sequence is 15 residues long. The germline CDR1 and CDR2 sequences are SGHRS and YFSETQ. V trimming: 4 bases; J trimming: 7 bases; junction bases outside the gene matches: 8.

This clonotype was found a few times. Its ends do not fully match the called genes, so a read error is possible. The chain uses TRBV7-7 and TRBJ2-5; D ambiguous. CDR3 length: 16 residues. The germline gives CDR1 SSHAT, CDR2 FNYEAQ (reference sequence). The CDR3 loop reads CASSLGPVGEGETQYF. The CDR3 DNA reads as TGTGCTAGCAGCTTAGGGCCTGTCGGCGAAGGGGAGACCCAGTACTTC.

J is TRBJ2-3 and V is TRBV24-1, with unresolved D. Trimming took 3 bases from V and 4 from J, leaving 7 bases between them. The length of the CDR3 is 13 residues. From germline, CDR1 is KGHDR and CDR2 SFDVKD. Written as DNA, the CDR3 is TGTGCCACCAGTGATGCAGACGCAGATACGCAGTATTTT. Translated, it gives CATSDADADTQYF.

The table lists this clonotype with many counts. The genes are TRBV10-3 and TRBJ1-2; 7 bases fit TRBD1. Germline V gene sequence: CDR1 ENHRY, CDR2 SYGVKD. The CDR3 covers 13 residues. Losses at the gene ends were 6 bases for V and 6 bases for J; bases not matched to a gene: 7. The DNA of the CDR3 is TGTGCCATCAGGACAGGGCATGGCGATGGCTACACCTTC. This encodes CAIRTGHGDGYTF.

This clonotype was recorded many times. The chain combines TRBV12-3 or TRBV12-4 with TRBJ1-3, with 8 bases that match TRBD1. V gave up 7 bases and J gave up 3 bases; unmatched junction bases: 11. CDR3 length: 16 amino acids. CDR3 sequence: CASKPMTGVFGNTIYF. As DNA, the CDR3 is TGTGCCAGCAAGCCGATGACAGGGGTATTTGGAAACACCATATATTTT.

In this sample, this clonotype turned up a few times. The rearrangement uses TRBV30 and TRBJ2-1; D is unresolved. V shed 4 bases and J shed 0 bases, with 13 bases lying between them. Germline-derived CDR1 and CDR2 are GTSNPN and SVGIG (reference sequence). CDR3 length: 15 residues. The CDR3 DNA reads TGTGCCTGGAAGCGACCCCCGAGCTCCTACAATGAGCAGTTCTTC. This gives the protein CAWKRPPSSYNEQFF.

A few counts support this clonotype. V gene TRBV28 combines with J gene TRBJ2-1, with D perhaps TRBD1 (5 bases). CDR3 size: 16 residues. V was trimmed by 3 bases and J by 2 bases, leaving 14 bases between them. Germline CDR1 MDHEN, CDR2 SYDVKM. CDR3: CASSFGRVGAYNEQFF. CDR3 coding DNA: TGTGCCAGCAGTTTTGGGCGCGTAGGGGCCTACAATGAGCAGTTCTTC.

V gene TRBV24-1 combines with J gene TRBJ1-5; no definite D call. The CDR3 extends over 16 amino acids. In germline, CDR1 is KGHDR, CDR2 SFDVKD. V lost 2 bases and J 0 bases, leaving 10 bases between the germline ends. CDR3: CATSDSDGYSNQPQHF. The DNA of the CDR3 is TGTGCCACCAGTGATTCGGACGGTTATAGCAATCAGCCCCAGCATTTT.

This sequence joins TRBV7-9 and TRBJ1-1; D not certain. Germline V gene lookup returns CDR1 SEHNR and CDR2 FQNEAQ (reference sequence). With 1 base removed from V and 1 base from J, the gap between germline ends came to 13 bases. This CDR3 has 16 amino acids. CDR3 coding DNA: TGTGCCAGCAGCTTAGGAGGTAGAAAAGGGAACACTGAAGCTTTCTTT. Amino acids: CASSLGGRKGNTEAFF.

This clonotype was detected only a few times. V gene TRBV9 combines with J gene TRBJ2-6, with TRBD2 identical over 12 bases. The J segment lost 0 bases and the V segment lost 4 bases, leaving 5 bases of the junction unmatched. This CDR3 is built from 18 residues. From germline, CDR1 is SGDLS and CDR2 YYNGEE. The CDR3 nucleotides read TGTGCCAGCAGCTTAGGACTAGCGGGGAGCTCTGGGGCCAACGTCCTGACTTTC. Translating gives CASSLGLAGSSGANVLTF.

The rearrangement uses TRBV20-1 and TRBJ2-7, with 8 bases that match TRBD1. Germline CDR1 and CDR2: DFQATT and SNEGSKA (reference sequence). The CDR3 is made up of 12 amino acids. This CDR3 is CSAGQASYEQYF. The CDR3 coding sequence is TGCAGCGCGGGACAGGCCTCCTACGAGCAGTACTTC.

This chain connects TRBV6-5 to TRBJ1-2, with TRBD1 as a possible D gene (5 bases). The CDR3 loop spans 11 amino acids. The ends were cut back, 7 bases at V and 4 bases at J, with 7 bases in the middle. Per the germline V gene, CDR1 is MNHEY and CDR2 is SVGAGI. The CDR3 here is CASKTAYGYTF. The DNA for the CDR3 is TGTGCCAGCAAGACAGCCTATGGCTACACCTTC.

This clonotype was seen more than once but under ten times. The genes are TRBV5-1 and TRBJ2-5; perhaps TRBD2 as D (6 bases). Germline V CDR1 and CDR2: SGHRS, YFSETQ. V lost 3 bases to trimming and J lost 5 bases, with 14 bases between them. The CDR3 extends over 14 amino acids. The chain's CDR3 is CASSWGLPGETQYF. In nucleotides, the CDR3 is TGCGCCAGCAGCTGGGGACTTCCGGGGGAGACCCAGTACTTC.

This chain links TRBV7-9 with TRBJ2-1, with D possibly TRBD1 on 6 matching bases. Trimming took off 4 bases at V and 3 bases at J, with 13 bases between the two ends. There are 15 residues in the CDR3. The V gene's germline CDR1 is SEHNR and CDR2 FQNEAQ (reference sequence). In nucleotides, the CDR3 is TGTGCCAGCAGCTCAAGACAGGTATTCTACAATGAGCAGTTCTTC. Protein: CASSSRQVFYNEQFF.

This clonotype was observed a few times. This rearrangement joins TRBV7-2 to TRBJ1-1; weak D call: TRBD1 (5 bases). CDR1 SGHTA and CDR2 FQGNSA come from the germline V gene. Trimming shortened V by 5 bases and J by 2 bases, and 12 bases separated the two germline ends. The CDR3 is 14 residues long. The CDR3 loop is CASSRQNRNTEAFF. CDR3 sequence (DNA): TGTGCCAGCAGCCGACAGAACAGAAACACTGAAGCTTTCTTT.

The gene calls are TRBV6-1 and TRBJ2-2; D call uncertain. Trimming shortened V by 7 bases and J by 4 bases, and 19 bases separated the two germline ends. This CDR3 has 16 amino acids. Per germline, CDR1 MNHNS and CDR2 SASEGT. DNA of the CDR3: TGTGCCAGCACCCCGGCCGGGTCACAACTCACCGGGGAGCTGTTTTTT. Amino acid sequence: CASTPAGSQLTGELFF.

This clonotype was picked up a small number of times. V gene TRBV20-1 combines with J gene TRBJ2-7; 8 bases match TRBD2. Losses at the gene ends were 1 base for V and 0 bases for J; bases not matched to a gene: 8. CDR3 length: 16 residues. CDR1 is DFQATT and CDR2 is SNEGSKA in the germline V gene (reference sequence). The CDR3 reads CSARALAGPSSYEQYF. The CDR3 nucleotides are TGCAGTGCTAGAGCCCTAGCGGGCCCTAGCTCCTACGAGCAGTACTTC.

The rearrangement uses TRBV11-2 and TRBJ2-2; D possibly matches TRBD1 or TRBD2 (5 bases each). V was clipped by 7 bases and J by 0 bases, with 12 bases between them. The CDR3 covers 15 residues. CDR1 SGHAT and CDR2 FQNNGV come from the germline V gene. The CDR3 DNA reads as TGTGCCAGCACCCCGGGGACGTCGAACACCGGGGAGCTGTTTTTT. Residues: CASTPGTSNTGELFF.

This clonotype was picked up a small number of times. Here the CDR3 DNA reads TGCGCCAGCAGCTTGGATGGGCAGGGTGGCAATCAGCCCCAGCATTTT. Translated, it gives CASSLDGQGGNQPQHF. The chain uses TRBV5-1 and TRBJ1-5, with a tentative D call TRBD1 (5 bases). Germline V gene lookup returns CDR1 SGHRS and CDR2 YFSETQ. The CDR3 loop spans 16 amino acids. Trimming shortened V by 0 bases and J by 2 bases, and 12 bases separated the two germline ends.

This clonotype was counted a few times. V gene TRBV7-2 combines with J gene TRBJ1-1; no firm D call. Germline loops: CDR1 SGHTA, CDR2 FQGNSA. This CDR3 has 15 residues. Trimming left V 4 bases short and J 0 bases short, with 12 bases between. This chain's CDR3 is CASSSSPLLNTEAFF. DNA for the CDR3: TGTGCCAGCAGCTCTTCCCCGTTATTGAACACTGAAGCTTTCTTT.

This clonotype appeared a few times. The chain recombines TRBV27 with TRBJ1-3, with a weak D call TRBD1 (5 bases). The V end was cut by 7 bases, the J end by 0 bases, with 13 bases between. CDR3 size: 15 residues. Germline lookup yields CDR1 MNHEY and CDR2 SMNVEV (reference sequence). CDR3 protein: CASKIDRDSGNTIYF. CDR3 in DNA: TGTGCCAGCAAGATCGACAGAGACTCTGGAAACACCATATATTTT.